The entry below gives a single TCR beta chain sequence along with its context. Its antigen is undetermined. The single heparinised draw taken from each donor contained roughly 100 mL of blood on average. The data originate from a study of beta chain features in type 1 diabetes. Study in general: Healthy donors, compared against patients, showed similar age, gender and cell yields.

General study results and limits: Naive, central memory and Treg TCRB repertoires appeared more alike in patients than in healthy donors. All four CD4+ subsets of Type 1 diabetes patients contained TCRB CDR3s that were moderately but significantly shorter.

Sequencing targeted expressed TCRB transcripts, as all isolated RNA had been reverse transcribed. Profiled with immunoSEQ multiplex PCR; TCRdb holds only in-frame clones, not every one. This table holds fewer than 400,000 clones, 6.5% to 10% found once. CDR1 is MGHDK, CDR2 SYGVNS, per germline. V was pared by 3 bases and J by 8 bases, with 13 bases between. CDR3 length: 13 residues. Material: central memory CD4+ T cells from blood. The chain links TRBV25-1 to TRBJ1-2; D remains ambiguous. The origin of this receptor is a woman in her late teens or twenties in good health. This CDR3 reads CASSDPDSGGYTF. The CDR3 DNA is TGTGCCAGCAGTGACCCTGATTCGGGCGGCTACACCTTC.